This T cell receptor beta chain was identified in a study of regulatory T cells in long-lasting Graves disease. The sample's time point: persistent/refractory GD, antithyroid drugs over 5 years with positive TRAb. Preparation of the TCR library used RNA extracted from PBMCs. Into tubes containing EDTA, about 10 milliliters of peripheral blood were drawn. Trimming left V 2 bases short and J 10 bases short, with 11 bases between. This CDR3 is 12 amino acids long. Germline loops: CDR1 MNHEY, CDR2 SVGAGI. Arm-PCR of CDR3 regions and iRepertoire HTBI primers were used to build TCR beta libraries. Authors' processing steps: Samples revealed approximately 60 TRBV and over 12 TRBJ segments. A single record per CDR3 protein comes from TCRdb applying MiXCR to the multiplex PCR reads. The V and J calls and clone size come from TCRdb's table, not from the authors' own analysis. The sample has about 660,000 distinct CDR3 sequences; around 30% are singletons.

The gene calls are TRBV6-5 and TRBJ1-1; tentative D call: TRBD1 (5 bases). The sequence came from a female donor with Graves disease. The specimen comprised peripheral blood mononuclear cells (PBMCs), sampled when the disease was refractory, from a patient treated with antithyroid drugs. The chain's CDR3 is CASSYQGGRAFF. The CDR3 nucleotides read TGTGCCAGCAGTTACCAGGGCGGGAGAGCTTTCTTT.